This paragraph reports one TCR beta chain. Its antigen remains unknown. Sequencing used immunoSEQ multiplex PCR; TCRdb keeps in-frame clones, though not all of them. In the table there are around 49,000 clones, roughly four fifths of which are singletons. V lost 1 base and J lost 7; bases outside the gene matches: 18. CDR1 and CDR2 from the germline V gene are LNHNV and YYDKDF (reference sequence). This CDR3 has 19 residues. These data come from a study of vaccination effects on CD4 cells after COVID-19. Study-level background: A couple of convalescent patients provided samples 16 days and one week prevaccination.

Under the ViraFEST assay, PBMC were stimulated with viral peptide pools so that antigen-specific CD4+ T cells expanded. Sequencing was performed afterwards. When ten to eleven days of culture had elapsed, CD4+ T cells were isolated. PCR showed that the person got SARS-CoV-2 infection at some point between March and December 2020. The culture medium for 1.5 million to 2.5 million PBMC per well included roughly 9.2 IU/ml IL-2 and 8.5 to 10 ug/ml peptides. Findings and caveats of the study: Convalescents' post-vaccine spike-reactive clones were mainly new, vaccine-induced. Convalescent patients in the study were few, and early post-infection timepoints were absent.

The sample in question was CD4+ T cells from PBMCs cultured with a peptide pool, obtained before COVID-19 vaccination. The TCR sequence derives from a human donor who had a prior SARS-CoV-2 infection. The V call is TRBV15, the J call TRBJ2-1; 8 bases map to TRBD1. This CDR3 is CATSRAYGLLGQGGNEQFF. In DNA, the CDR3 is TGTGCCACCAGCAGAGCATATGGGTTATTAGGACAGGGAGGTAATGAGCAGTTCTTC. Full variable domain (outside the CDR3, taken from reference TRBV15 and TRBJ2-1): DAMVIQNPRYQVTQFGKPVTLSCSQTLNHNVMYWYQQKSSQAPKLLFHYYDKDFNNEADTPDNFQSRRPNTSFCFLDIRSPGLGDTAMYLCATSRAYGLLGQGGNEQFFGPGTRLTVL.